The 24 T cell receptor beta chains listed next were all sequenced from one sample in a study of shared clonotypes between healthy human individuals. Sequenced by immunoSEQ multiplex PCR; TCRdb stores in-frame clones only, minus some. The repertoire has 2 million to 2.5 million clones, over 85% of them found once; the top ten carry approximately 0.36%. The sample consisted of naive CD4+ T cells from PBMCs. Subset described: CD45RA+ positively selected. The source is a man younger than 35 in good health. Some clones in this sample may be carry-over from other donors' samples.

The chain carries TRBV29-1 and TRBJ2-5, with D hard to call. The CDR3 contains 9 residues. Germline CDR1 is SQVTM and CDR2 is ANQGSEA. CDR3 region: CSPRETQYF. As DNA, the CDR3 is TGCAGTCCCAGGGAGACCCAGTACTTC.

The rearrangement links TRBV4-1 to TRBJ2-6; D possibly corresponds to TRBD1 (6 bases). Germline-derived CDR1 and CDR2 are MGHRA and YSYEKL. Trimming cost V 4 bases and J 0 bases, with 13 bases left between them. The CDR3 totals 17 residues. The CDR3 loop reads CASSLGTRASGANVLTF. The CDR3 nucleotides read TGCGCCAGCAGCCTCGGGACAAGGGCCTCTGGGGCCAACGTCCTGACTTTC.

This chain links TRBV7-8 with TRBJ1-1; D is ambiguous. Trimming stripped 0 bases from V and 8 bases from J, with 10 bases between. This CDR3 has 13 amino acids. Germline loops: CDR1 SGHVS, CDR2 FQNEAQ. This CDR3 reads CASSLAFPAEAFF. The CDR3 DNA follows: TGTGCCAGCAGCTTAGCGTTCCCCGCGGAAGCTTTCTTT.

V is TRBV27 and J is TRBJ1-2, with 10 bases that match TRBD1. The junction had 28 bases not matched to a gene; V was cut back by 3 bases and J by 0 bases. The CDR3 consists of 24 residues. CDR1 and CDR2 from the germline V gene are MNHEY and SMNVEV (reference sequence). The CDR3 region has the DNA TGTGCCAGCAGTTTCTTTAGTTATCGGTTGCCGGGACAGGGGCCTGTGGCCCCTAACTATGGCTACACCTTC. This encodes CASSFFSYRLPGQGPVAPNYGYTF.

DNA for the CDR3: TGTGCCAGCAGCCCCCAAGTGGTGAGCTCTGGAAACACCATATATTTT. Translated, it gives CASSPQVVSSGNTIYF. The chain is built from TRBV9 and TRBJ1-3; no firm D call. CDR3 length equals 16 residues. V was trimmed by 4 bases and J by 0 bases, leaving 14 bases between them. Germline loops: CDR1 SGDLS, CDR2 YYNGEE.

This sequence joins TRBV6-1 and TRBJ1-4, with D maybe TRBD1 (6 bases). The V gene lost 3 bases and the J gene lost 7 bases, with 12 bases spanning the gap. The germline V gene has CDR1 MNHNS and CDR2 SASEGT. CDR3 length equals 14 residues. The CDR3 here is CASSEAGAREKLFF. The DNA for the CDR3 is TGTGCCAGCAGTGAGGCAGGGGCCCGTGAAAAACTGTTTTTT.

The chain carries TRBV6-5 and TRBJ2-1; 8 bases fit TRBD2. Germline-derived CDR1 and CDR2 are MNHEY and SVGAGI. CDR3 length: 15 residues. J lost 5 bases, V lost 6 bases, and 9 bases had no gene match. The CDR3 sequence: CASSMGGRPNNEQFF. CDR3 DNA: TGTGCCAGCAGCATGGGCGGGAGGCCTAACAATGAGCAGTTCTTC.

The V and J genes are TRBV7-8 and TRBJ2-5; D is unclear. Germline CDR1 is SGHVS and CDR2 is FQNEAQ. V was pared by 7 bases and J by 7 bases, with 13 bases between. The CDR3 contains 12 residues. CDR3 sequence: CASTQLLSTQYF. CDR3 DNA sequence: TGTGCCAGCACTCAGCTATTGTCGACCCAGTACTTC.

This clone appeared once. The CDR3 is CASSFLGGEQFF. DNA of the CDR3: TGTGCCAGCAGCTTCCTAGGAGGTGAGCAGTTCTTC. This sequence joins TRBV7-3 and TRBJ2-1; weak D call: TRBD2 (5 bases). V was cut by 3 bases and J by 9 bases, with 9 bases left in between. Germline CDR1 and CDR2: SGHTA and FQGTGA. There are 12 residues in the CDR3.

A remark on this clone: Other nucleotide sequences from this sample produce the same CDR3. This chain connects TRBV7-3 to TRBJ2-1, with 10 bases fitting TRBD2. The ends lost 4 bases at V and 3 bases at J; junction bases unmatched: 3. Germline CDR1 SGHTA, CDR2 FQGTGA. This CDR3 spans 15 amino acids. CDR3 in DNA: TGTGCCAGCAGCTCCTCTAGCGGGAGCTACAATGAGCAGTTCTTC. It codes for CASSSSSGSYNEQFF. Combining the CDR3 with reference TRBV7-3 and TRBJ2-1 gives the whole variable domain GAGVSQTPSNKVTEKGKYVELRCDPISGHTALYWYRQSLGQGPEFLIYFQGTGAADDSGLPNDRFFAVRPEGSVSTLKIQRTERGDSAVYLCASSSSSGSYNEQFFGPGTRLTVL.

The V and J genes are TRBV5-1 and TRBJ2-1, with 9 bases matching TRBD2. V shed 0 bases and J 0 bases; nucleotides not matched to a gene: 7. Germline V CDR1 and CDR2: SGHRS, YFSETQ. This CDR3 is 18 amino acids long. The CDR3 sequence: CASSLATLAGSSYNEQFF. DNA for the CDR3: TGCGCCAGCAGCTTGGCTACACTAGCGGGCAGCTCCTACAATGAGCAGTTCTTC.

This chain links TRBV21-1 with TRBJ2-7; the D call of TRBD2 is as the table states it, not checked on the DNA. TRBV21-1 is marked as a pseudogene. The CDR3 runs to 15 residues. The CDR3 spells CASSKGTGSSYEQYF. The CDR3 nucleotides read TGTGCCAGCAGCAAAGGGACGGGAAGCTCCTACGAGCAGTACTTC.

The V call is TRBV9, the J call TRBJ1-4; 7 bases are a match to TRBD1. Germline V gene data show CDR1 as SGDLS and CDR2 as YYNGEE. The V segment lost 3 bases and the J segment 7 bases; nucleotides outside the gene matches: 3. The CDR3 consists of 13 residues. The CDR3 here is CASSGDRFEKLFF. The CDR3 DNA sequence: TGTGCCAGCAGCGGGGACAGATTTGAAAAACTGTTTTTT. Filled out from reference TRBV9 and TRBJ1-4, the complete variable domain reads DSGVTQTPKHLITATGQRVTLRCSPRSGDLSVYWYQQSLDQGLQFLIQYYNGEERAKGNILERFSAQQFPDLHSELNLSSLELGDSALYFCASSGDRFEKLFFGSGTQLSVL.

In this sample, this clone turned up once. The chain uses TRBV30 and TRBJ1-1; D not certain. V was trimmed by 7 bases and J by 5 bases, leaving 11 bases between them. The CDR3 has 11 residues. The germline gives CDR1 GTSNPN, CDR2 SVGIG (reference sequence). DNA of the CDR3: TGTGCCTCGGGCGAAGGAACTGAAGCTTTCTTT. Translating gives CASGEGTEAFF.

The genes are TRBV1 and TRBJ2-5; TRBD2, the D gene given by the table, was not confirmed from the DNA. TRBV1 is reported as a pseudogene. The CDR3 length is 18 residues. The CDR3 is CTSSQAVPRGSNQETQYF. CDR3 DNA sequence: TGCACCAGCAGCCAAGCGGTCCCCCGCGGGAGCAATCAAGAGACCCAGTACTTC.

As concerns this clone: This sample also contains other DNA sequences that code for the same CDR3. V usage is TRBV27 and J usage is TRBJ2-1; D ambiguous. Germline CDR1 reads MNHEY; CDR2 reads SMNVEV (reference sequence). The CDR3 consists of 14 residues. V was trimmed by 2 bases and J by 0 bases, leaving 5 bases between them. The CDR3 sequence is CASSLRGSYNEQFF. DNA of the CDR3: TGTGCCAGCAGTTTAAGAGGCTCCTACAATGAGCAGTTCTTC.

The CDR3 here is CASSYSAGAPDTQYF. The CDR3 DNA reads as TGTGCCAGCAGTTACTCTGCGGGAGCTCCAGATACGCAGTATTTT. The chain employs TRBV6-5 and TRBJ2-3; 7 bases fit TRBD2. Germline trimming cut 0 bases from V and 4 bases from J; bases unmatched to any gene: 4. The CDR3 contains 15 residues. Germline CDR1 MNHEY, CDR2 SVGAGI.

The genes are TRBV7-6 and TRBJ1-4; D is ambiguous. The germline V gene encodes CDR1 SGHVS and CDR2 FNYEAQ. The ends were cut back, 0 bases at V and 12 bases at J, with 11 bases in the middle. The CDR3 has 13 amino acids. CDR3 sequence reads: CASSLAQDGELFF. The CDR3 coding sequence is TGTGCCAGCAGCTTAGCGCAGGACGGGGAACTGTTTTTT. Complete variable domain (other parts from reference TRBV7-6 and TRBJ1-4): GAGVSQSPRYKVTKRGQDVALRCDPISGHVSLYWYRQALGQGPEFLTYFNYEAQQDKSGLPNDRFSAERPEGSISTLTIQRTEQRDSAMYRCASSLAQDGELFFGSGTQLSVL.

The rearrangement links TRBV4-1 to TRBJ2-5; D uncertain. The J call may be faulty, since TRBJ2-7 better matches the DNA end. Germline CDR1 is MGHRA and CDR2 is YSYEKL. CDR3 length equals 13 residues. This CDR3 reads CASSQRDRYEQYF. CDR3 bases: TGCGCCAGCAGCCAGAGAGACCGGTACGAGCAGTACTTC.

This chain links TRBV5-6 with TRBJ2-3, with 9 bases identical to TRBD1. Germline V lookup: CDR1 SGHDT, CDR2 YYEEEE. V lost 0 bases and J lost 5; bases outside the gene matches: 4. The CDR3 runs 15 residues. The CDR3 nucleotides are TGTGCCAGCAGCTTGGTGGAGACAGGGGGAGATACGCAGTATTTT. Translation: CASSLVETGGDTQYF.

A word on this clone: Other DNA sequences from this sample encode an identical CDR3 as well. The chain is built from TRBV5-4 and TRBJ2-7; D possibly uses TRBD1 or TRBD2 (6 bases each). Germline CDR1 reads SGHNT; CDR2 reads YYREEE (reference sequence). V lost 2 bases and J lost 2, with 11 bases in between. The CDR3 consists of 14 residues. The CDR3 is CASSFGGGPYEQYF. CDR3 DNA: TGTGCCAGCAGCTTTGGAGGGGGGCCCTACGAGCAGTACTTC.

This clone appeared once. This chain uses TRBV9 with TRBJ1-6; no clear D gene. The CDR3 contains 16 residues. V lost 0 bases, J lost 3 bases, and 10 bases lay in between. Germline loops: CDR1 SGDLS, CDR2 YYNGEE. CDR3 nucleotide sequence: TGTGCCAGCAGCGTAGGCGGGAGAGGCTATAATTCACCCCTCCACTTT. Amino acids: CASSVGGRGYNSPLHF.

Details on this clone: Additional DNA sequences in this sample encode the identical CDR3. The chain carries TRBV5-1 and TRBJ2-3; a possible D gene is TRBD2 (5 bases). This CDR3 region has 13 residues. V lost 5 bases and J 0 bases, leaving 7 bases between the germline ends. Germline loops: CDR1 SGHRS, CDR2 YFSETQ. The chain's CDR3 is CASRRASTDTQYF. CDR3 nucleotides: TGCGCCAGCAGGCGGGCTAGCACAGATACGCAGTATTTT.

A word on this clone: Within the sample, other DNA sequences also encode this same CDR3. The J gene is TRBJ2-7, the V gene TRBV15, with 9 bases that match TRBD2. The CDR3 runs 15 residues. The germline V gene has CDR1 LNHNV and CDR2 YYDKDF (reference sequence). The V segment lost 0 bases and the J segment 1 base; nucleotides outside the gene matches: 1. The CDR3 DNA is TGTGCCACCAGCAGAGAACTAGCGGGTTCCTACGAGCAGTACTTC. Translated: CATSRELAGSYEQYF.